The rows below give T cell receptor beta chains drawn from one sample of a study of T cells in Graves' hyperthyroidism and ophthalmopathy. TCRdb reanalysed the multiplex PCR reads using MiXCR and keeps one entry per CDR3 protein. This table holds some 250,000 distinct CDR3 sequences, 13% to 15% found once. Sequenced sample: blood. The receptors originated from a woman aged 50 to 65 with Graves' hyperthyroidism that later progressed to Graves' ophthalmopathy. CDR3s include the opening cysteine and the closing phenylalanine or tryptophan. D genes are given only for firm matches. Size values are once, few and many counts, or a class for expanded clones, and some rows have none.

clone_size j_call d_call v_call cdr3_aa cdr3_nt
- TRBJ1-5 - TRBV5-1 CASSVSGNSNQPQHF TGCGCCAGCAGCGTCTCCGGGAATAGCAATCAGCCCCAGCATTTT
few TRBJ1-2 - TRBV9 CASSPRDGGHYGYTF TGTGCCAGCAGCCCCCGGGACGGAGGCCACTATGGCTACACCTTC
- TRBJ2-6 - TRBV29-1 CSVRDSVPSSGANVLTF TGCAGCGTCCGAGACTCGGTCCCTAGCTCTGGGGCCAACGTCCTGACTTTC
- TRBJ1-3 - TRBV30 CAWSERYRLYF TGTGCCTGGAGCGAAAGATACCGGTTGTATTTT
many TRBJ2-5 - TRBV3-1 CASSQGDSETQYF TGTGCCAGCAGCCAAGGGGACTCGGAGACCCAGTACTTC
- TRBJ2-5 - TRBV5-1 CASSLVSMSSANAQYF TGCGCCAGCAGCTTGGTTTCGATGTCCTCTGCTAATGCCCAGTACTTC
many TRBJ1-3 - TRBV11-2 CASSSLKTLPSSGNTIYF TGTGCCAGCAGCTCCCTCAAAACTCTGCCTTCCTCTGGAAACACCATATATTTT
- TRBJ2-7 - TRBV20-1 CSASRFLSYKQYF TGCAGTGCTAGTCGCTTCCTCTCCTACAAGCAGTACTTC
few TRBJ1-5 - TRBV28 CASSFLQVPAVNQPQHF TGTGCCAGCAGTTTCCTCCAAGTCCCCGCGGTCAATCAGCCCCAGCATTTT
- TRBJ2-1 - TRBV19 CASSTSSRGGEQFF TGTGCCAGTAGCACATCATCCCGAGGGGGTGAGCAGTTCTTC
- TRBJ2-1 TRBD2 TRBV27 CASSLFGLAGVAGLEYEQFF TGTGCCAGCAGTTTATTTGGACTAGCGGGAGTGGCAGGGTTAGAATATGAGCAGTTCTTC
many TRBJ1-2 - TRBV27 CASGRNYGYTF TGTGCCAGCGGGAGGAACTATGGCTACACCTTC
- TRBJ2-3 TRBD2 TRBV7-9 CANGGDTQYF TGTGCCAACGGGGGGGATACGCAGTATTTT
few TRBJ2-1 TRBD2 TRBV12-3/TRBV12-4 CASSQLERTSGPNEQFF TGTGCCAGCAGTCAGCTTGAAAGGACTAGCGGGCCCAATGAGCAGTTCTTC
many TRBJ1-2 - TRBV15 CATSRVGGRIYGYTF TGTGCCACCAGCAGAGTAGGGGGACGGATTTATGGCTACACCTTC
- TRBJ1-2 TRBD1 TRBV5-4 CASSSPIQGNLGGYTF TGTGCCAGCAGTTCTCCTATACAGGGGAATTTGGGTGGCTACACCTTC
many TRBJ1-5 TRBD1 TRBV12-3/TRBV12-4 CASSTTGEAEQPQHF TGTGCCAGCAGTACCACAGGGGAAGCAGAACAGCCCCAGCATTTT